A selection of T cell receptor beta chains follows, all from one sample in a study of cytomegalovirus exposure and HLA in healthy donors. The protocol was immunoSEQ multiplex PCR, while the TCRdb copy is restricted to in-frame clones and leaves out a portion. The data hold about 150,000 clones, with roughly 66% observed a single time. Sequenced input: PBMCs. The origin of the receptors is an older woman in good health and CMV-seronegative. CDR3s include the opening cysteine and the closing phenylalanine or tryptophan. The order of the fields is D gene, J gene, V gene, clone size, CDR3 DNA, CDR3 protein. The D gene is left open where the match is weak. The size of a clone is reported for some rows only, either as once, few or many, or as a class for expanded clones.

D: TRBD1
J: TRBJ2-3
V: TRBV9
size: .
DNA: TGTGCCAGCAGCGCGACAGGGTATAGCACAGATACGCAGTATTTT
CDR3: CASSATGYSTDTQYF

D: TRBD1
J: TRBJ1-6
V: TRBV6-5
size: once
DNA: TGTGCCAGCAGTAGCGCCTCGACAGGGCGGCCCCTCCACTTT
CDR3: CASSSASTGRPLHF

D: TRBD2
J: TRBJ2-5
V: TRBV6-5
size: .
DNA: TGTGCCAGCAGTACAATGGGACTACCCCCAGAGACCCAGTACTTC
CDR3: CASSTMGLPPETQYF

D: TRBD2
J: TRBJ2-1
V: TRBV5-1
size: .
DNA: TGCGCCAGCAGCTTCGGACTAGCGGGAGGAACGCAGCAGTTCTTC
CDR3: CASSFGLAGGTQQFF

D: TRBD2
J: TRBJ2-2
V: TRBV2
size: few
DNA: TGTGCCAGCAGTGGATTTTCGGGGACTAGCGGTAACACCGGGGAGCTGTTTTTT
CDR3: CASSGFSGTSGNTGELFF

D: TRBD1
J: TRBJ1-3
V: TRBV7-9
size: .
DNA: TGTGCCAGCAGCCATAGTCCGGGGACAGCCGGAAACACCATATATTTT
CDR3: CASSHSPGTAGNTIYF

D: .
J: TRBJ1-2
V: TRBV5-1
size: .
DNA: TGCGCCAGCAGCCAAACAGCCTATGGCTACACCTTC
CDR3: CASSQTAYGYTF

D: TRBD1
J: TRBJ1-1
V: TRBV19
size: once
DNA: TGTGCCAGTATTAACCGGGACAGGGGTCTAGCTTTGGAAGCTTTCTTT
CDR3: CASINRDRGLALEAFF

D: .
J: TRBJ1-1
V: TRBV7-6
size: .
DNA: TGTGCCAGCAGCTTACGGGTTCTCACTGTATCGTCCGAGAACACTGAAGCTTTCTTT
CDR3: CASSLRVLTVSSENTEAFF

D: TRBD1
J: TRBJ2-7
V: TRBV19
size: .
DNA: TGTGCCAGTACCCCCGGGACAGGAGCCTACGAGCAGTACTTC
CDR3: CASTPGTGAYEQYF

D: .
J: TRBJ2-1
V: TRBV2
size: .
DNA: TGTGCCAGCAGCGCCGGGTTGAATGAGCAGTTCTTC
CDR3: CASSAGLNEQFF

D: .
J: TRBJ2-7
V: TRBV14
size: .
DNA: TGTGCCAGCAGCCAATATGCTAACAGACCCTACGAGCAGTACTTC
CDR3: CASSQYANRPYEQYF

D: .
J: TRBJ1-4
V: TRBV9
size: .
DNA: TGTGCCAGCAGCCAGGACATGTTTGGCGAAAAACTGTTTTTT
CDR3: CASSQDMFGEKLFF

D: TRBD1
J: TRBJ1-5
V: TRBV19
size: .
DNA: TGTGCCAGTAGTACCTTCCACGGGACAGGGGGGGGTCAGCCCCAGCATTTT
CDR3: CASSTFHGTGGGQPQHF

D: TRBD2
J: TRBJ2-1
V: TRBV5-4
size: .
DNA: TGTGCCAGCAGCCTCCCTAGCGGGAGCTACAATGAGCAGTTCTTC
CDR3: CASSLPSGSYNEQFF

D: .
J: TRBJ2-7
V: TRBV19
size: once
DNA: TGTGCCAGTAGTATAGGTGAATTGCGGGCCTACGAGCAGTACTTC
CDR3: CASSIGELRAYEQYF

D: .
J: TRBJ2-3
V: TRBV7-2
size: .
DNA: TGTGCCAGCAGCCTCCGGAGGTTTGGCACAGATACGCAGTATTTT
CDR3: CASSLRRFGTDTQYF

D: .
J: TRBJ2-2
V: TRBV10-3
size: once
DNA: TGTGCCGCAGCGCGCGGTGTCGGGGAGCTGTTTTTT
CDR3: CAAARGVGELFF

D: .
J: TRBJ1-2
V: TRBV5-1
size: few
DNA: TGCGCCAGCAGCCGTGACAGCTCTTTAAGCTATGGCTACACCTTC
CDR3: CASSRDSSLSYGYTF

D: TRBD2
J: TRBJ2-1
V: TRBV19
size: .
DNA: TGTGCCAGTAGGCCAGGCGGGGGGGCTCATGGTGAGCAGTTCTTC
CDR3: CASRPGGGAHGEQFF

D: TRBD2
J: TRBJ2-5
V: TRBV19
size: .
DNA: TGTGCCAGTAGTCGCCTAGCGGGGCAAGAGACCCAGTACTTC
CDR3: CASSRLAGQETQYF

D: .
J: TRBJ2-7
V: TRBV7-7
size: .
DNA: TGTGCTAGCAGTTATCGGGGTTCGAACGAGCAGTACTTC
CDR3: CASSYRGSNEQYF

D: TRBD1
J: TRBJ1-1
V: TRBV2
size: .
DNA: TGTGCCAGCAGTGAGTTCCAGGGGGCCGCTGAAGCTTTCTTT
CDR3: CASSEFQGAAEAFF

D: TRBD2
J: TRBJ2-7
V: TRBV7-6
size: .
DNA: TGTGCCAGCAGCCGTAGCGGGAGTGGGATTTCCTACGAGCAGTACTTC
CDR3: CASSRSGSGISYEQYF

D: TRBD1
J: TRBJ1-5
V: TRBV27
size: .
DNA: TGTGCCAGCAGCCGCATAGCCCCGACAGGGGGTCAGCCCCAGCATTTT
CDR3: CASSRIAPTGGQPQHF

D: .
J: TRBJ2-1
V: TRBV7-7
size: .
DNA: TGTGCTAGCAGCTTAGGCGCAGGGGAGTATTATGAGCAGTTCTTC
CDR3: CASSLGAGEYYEQFF

D: TRBD1
J: TRBJ1-5
V: TRBV2
size: .
DNA: TGTGCCAGCGAGGAGGGGGCGGATCAGCCCCAGCATTTT
CDR3: CASEEGADQPQHF

D: TRBD2
J: TRBJ2-1
V: TRBV19
size: once
DNA: TGTGCCAGTAGTATAGCGGGGGGACTATACAATGAGCAGTTCTTC
CDR3: CASSIAGGLYNEQFF

D: TRBD1
J: TRBJ1-1
V: TRBV6-5
size: .
DNA: TGTGCCAGCCGCCCAGGGGACAGGTCCAACACTGAAGCTTTCTTT
CDR3: CASRPGDRSNTEAFF

D: .
J: TRBJ1-1
V: TRBV4-3
size: few
DNA: TGCGCCAGCAGCCAAGTCGGCAGGTGGAACACTGAAGCTTTCTTT
CDR3: CASSQVGRWNTEAFF

D: TRBD2
J: TRBJ2-4
V: TRBV6-6
size: .
DNA: TGTGCCAGCAGTTACCCCGCCGGGGGGAACATTCAGTACTTC
CDR3: CASSYPAGGNIQYF

D: TRBD1
J: TRBJ2-7
V: TRBV7-2
size: once
DNA: TGTGCCAGCAGCTTAGTAGGCGGCAGGGGGCTCTACGAGCAGTACTTC
CDR3: CASSLVGGRGLYEQYF

D: .
J: TRBJ1-3
V: TRBV7-9
size: .
DNA: TGTGCCAGCAACTCAAGGACAGCGAACTCTGGAAACACCATATATTTT
CDR3: CASNSRTANSGNTIYF

D: .
J: TRBJ2-4
V: TRBV7-2
size: .
DNA: TGTGCCAGCGGTAGTGAGGGTGGTCGAGCCAAAAACATTCAGTACTTC
CDR3: CASGSEGGRAKNIQYF

D: .
J: TRBJ2-3
V: TRBV4-1
size: .
DNA: TGCGCCAGCAGCCGCGGGACAGCCACAGATACGCAGTATTTT
CDR3: CASSRGTATDTQYF

D: .
J: TRBJ2-2
V: TRBV5-6
size: few
DNA: TGTGCCAGCAGCTTGGTACAGGGTCCCACCGGGGAGCTGTTTTTT
CDR3: CASSLVQGPTGELFF

D: TRBD1
J: TRBJ2-3
V: TRBV7-2
size: .
DNA: TGTGCCAGCAGCATAGACAGGGCTCGTAGCACAGATACGCAGTATTTT
CDR3: CASSIDRARSTDTQYF

D: TRBD2
J: TRBJ2-1
V: TRBV5-1
size: many
DNA: TGCGCCAGCAGCTTAGGACTAGCGGGTAATAATGAGCAGTTCTTC
CDR3: CASSLGLAGNNEQFF

D: .
J: TRBJ2-3
V: TRBV2
size: few
DNA: TGTGCCAGCACAGGGAGGCGGGCCACAGATACGCAGTATTTT
CDR3: CASTGRRATDTQYF

D: .
J: TRBJ2-5
V: TRBV4-2
size: .
DNA: TGTGCCAGCAGCCAAGACCTTTTAGAGACCCAGTACTTC
CDR3: CASSQDLLETQYF

D: TRBD1
J: TRBJ2-7
V: TRBV27
size: .
DNA: TGTGCCAGCAGTTTTCGGGGACAGGGGTCCTACGAGCAGTACTTC
CDR3: CASSFRGQGSYEQYF

D: .
J: TRBJ1-1
V: TRBV5-6
size: .
DNA: TGTGCCAGCAGCTTGGGACAAGTAAACACTGAAGCTTTCTTT
CDR3: CASSLGQVNTEAFF